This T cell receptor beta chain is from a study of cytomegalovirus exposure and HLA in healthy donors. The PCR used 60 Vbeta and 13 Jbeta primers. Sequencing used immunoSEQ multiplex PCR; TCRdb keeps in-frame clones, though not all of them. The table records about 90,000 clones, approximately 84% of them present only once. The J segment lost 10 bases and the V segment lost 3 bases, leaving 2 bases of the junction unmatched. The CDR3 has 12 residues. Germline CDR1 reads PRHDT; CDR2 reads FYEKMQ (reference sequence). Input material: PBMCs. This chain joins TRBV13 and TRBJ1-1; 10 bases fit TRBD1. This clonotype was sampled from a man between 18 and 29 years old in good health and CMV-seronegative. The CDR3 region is CASSFRTGGAFF. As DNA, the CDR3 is TGTGCCAGCAGCTTCAGGACAGGGGGAGCTTTCTTT.